These T cell receptor beta chains were read from a single sample in a study of PD-L1 blockade in urothelial cancer. Only in-frame clones appear in the TCRdb table, and some are missing; sequencing was by immunoSEQ multiplex PCR. The table records some 51,000 clones, more than 75% of them present only once. This material consisted of PBMCs, taken around atezolizumab (anti-PD-L1) treatment. The receptors shown here come from a man aged 60 to 69 with urothelial cancer. CDR3s include the opening cysteine and the closing phenylalanine or tryptophan. The order of the fields is clone size, V gene, CDR3 length, D gene, J gene, CDR3 DNA, CDR3 protein. A D gene is named only where the DNA matches it firmly. The size field is filled for only some rows; it gives once, few, many or a size class.

-,TRBV11-2,15,-,TRBJ1-1,TGTGCCAGCAGCTTGTCTAGTTTTATGAACACTGAAGCTTTCTTT,CASSLSSFMNTEAFF
-,TRBV7-7,16,TRBD1,TRBJ2-2,TGTGCCAGCAGCCCGGCCGGGACAGGGGGCGGCGGGGAGCTGTTTTTT,CASSPAGTGGGGELFF
-,TRBV12-5,13,TRBD1,TRBJ2-5,TGTGCTAGTGGTGGACAGGGGGAAGAGACCCAGTACTTC,CASGGQGEETQYF
-,TRBV19,16,-,TRBJ2-1,TGTGCCAGTAGGAGCCTAGGTTTTGGCTCCTACAATGAGCAGTTCTTC,CASRSLGFGSYNEQFF
once,TRBV2,14,TRBD2,TRBJ2-2,TGTGCCAGCGGTAGCGGGATAGTCACCGGGGAGCTGTTTTTT,CASGSGIVTGELFF
-,TRBV29-1,14,-,TRBJ1-5,TGCAGCGCCGGGATGGGGGGGCCCAATCAGCCCCAGCATTTT,CSAGMGGPNQPQHF
-,TRBV19,15,-,TRBJ2-2,TGTGCCAGTAGTATCGTGAAATTCGGCACCGGGGAGCTGTTTTTT,CASSIVKFGTGELFF
-,TRBV27,15,TRBD1,TRBJ2-7,TGTGCCAGCAGTCTACGAGCGGACAGGGGGCACGAGCAGTACTTC,CASSLRADRGHEQYF
-,TRBV4-1,16,-,TRBJ1-2,TGCGCCAGCAGCCAAGATAGCGGGGGCTTTGGCTATGGCTACACCTTC,CASSQDSGGFGYGYTF
once,TRBV5-1,14,-,TRBJ2-7,TGCGCCAGCAGCTCCGGGACTTCTTCCTACGAGCAGTACTTC,CASSSGTSSYEQYF
-,TRBV7-7,15,TRBD1,TRBJ2-1,TGTGCCAGCAGCCCCCGGACAGGGAGATCGAATGAGCAGTTCTTC,CASSPRTGRSNEQFF
once,TRBV5-1,15,TRBD1,TRBJ1-1,TGCGCCAGCAGCTGGGGGCAGGGGGCCTTTACTGAAGCTTTCTTT,CASSWGQGAFTEAFF
-,TRBV30,13,TRBD1,TRBJ1-5,TGTGCCTGGAGTCCAGGGGGCGATCAGCCCCAGCATTTT,CAWSPGGDQPQHF
-,TRBV7-7,14,TRBD2,TRBJ2-1,TGTGCCAGCAGCCTCCTAGCGGAGTCCCATGAGCAGTTCTTC,CASSLLAESHEQFF
-,TRBV30,13,TRBD1,TRBJ1-2,TGTGCCTGGAGCGCAGACAGGGTGGGGGGCTACACCTTC,CAWSADRVGGYTF
-,TRBV28,15,TRBD2,TRBJ2-7,TGTGCCAGCACCGCCCAGCTAGCGGGAGCGGACGAGCAGTACTTC,CASTAQLAGADEQYF
-,TRBV4-1,17,TRBD2,TRBJ2-3,TGCGCCAGCAGCCAAGATCCTGACAGCGGGAGAACGGATACGCAGTATTTT,CASSQDPDSGRTDTQYF
once,TRBV28,14,TRBD2,TRBJ2-5,TGTGCCAGCAGTTCGACTAGCGGGAGTGAGACCCAGTACTTC,CASSSTSGSETQYF
-,TRBV12-5,13,-,TRBJ2-7,TGTGCTAGTGGTTTGGTAGGGGAGGACGAGCAGTACTTC,CASGLVGEDEQYF
few,TRBV6-1,16,-,TRBJ2-3,TGTGCCAGCAGTGAAGCGAGGGCACCTCGCACAGATACGCAGTATTTT,CASSEARAPRTDTQYF
-,TRBV9,16,TRBD2,TRBJ2-7,TGTGCCAGCAGCGTAGGCGGGCTAGCGGGGACCTACGAGCAGTACTTC,CASSVGGLAGTYEQYF
-,TRBV5-1,13,-,TRBJ2-1,TGCGCCAGCAGCACCAACAGGGTTGGTGAGCAGTTCTTC,CASSTNRVGEQFF
once,TRBV12-5,15,TRBD2,TRBJ2-1,TGTGCTAGTGGTCCCGGACTAGCGAGAACGACGGAGCAGTTCTTC,CASGPGLARTTEQFF
-,TRBV5-1,13,-,TRBJ1-2,TGCGCCAGCAGTTCGGACAGCTACTATGGCTACACCTTC,CASSSDSYYGYTF
-,TRBV7-9,16,-,TRBJ2-3,TGTGCCAGCAGCTTAAGAGGGCCCCAGCAGGCAGATACGCAGTATTTT,CASSLRGPQQADTQYF
-,TRBV6-6,15,TRBD2,TRBJ2-2,TGTGCCAGCAGTTACGGGACTACAAACACCGGGGAGCTGTTTTTT,CASSYGTTNTGELFF
-,TRBV7-2,16,TRBD1,TRBJ2-1,TGTGCCAGCAGCTTAGTAGGGACAGCTGGATACAATGAGCAGTTCTTC,CASSLVGTAGYNEQFF
-,TRBV1,22,-,TRBJ1-5,TGCACCAGCACAGGACAGGGGGCGTTTGTAAGGGCAGAGGGATGGGGCAATCAGCCCCAGCATTTT,CTSTGQGAFVRAEGWGNQPQHF
few,TRBV4-3,13,-,TRBJ2-2,TGCGCCAGCAGCAAAGACCGTACCGGGGAGCTGTTTTTT,CASSKDRTGELFF
-,TRBV13,13,-,TRBJ1-3,TGTGCCAGCAGCTTAACGAGAGGAAACACCATATATTTT,CASSLTRGNTIYF
-,TRBV7-2,16,TRBD2,TRBJ2-3,TGTGCCAGCAGCTTACGAAGCGGGAGCCCCCCAGATACGCAGTATTTT,CASSLRSGSPPDTQYF
-,TRBV7-6,14,-,TRBJ2-5,TGTGCCAGCAGCTTAACGGGGAAACAAGAGACCCAGTACTTC,CASSLTGKQETQYF
-,TRBV19,14,TRBD1,TRBJ1-4,TGTGCCAGCCGAACGGACAGGGAATCTGAAAAACTGTTTTTT,CASRTDRESEKLFF
few,TRBV9,13,-,TRBJ2-7,TGTGCCAGCAGCCCCCGTCCCTTTTACGAGCAGTACTTC,CASSPRPFYEQYF
-,TRBV7-8,15,-,TRBJ2-7,TGTGCCAGCAGCTTGAGCGGGTTAAGCTCCTACGAGCAGTACTTC,CASSLSGLSSYEQYF
few,TRBV7-2,13,-,TRBJ2-3,TGTGCCAGCAGCTTAACTCTGGACAATACGCAGTATTTT,CASSLTLDNTQYF
-,TRBV5-3,15,TRBD2,TRBJ2-2,TGTGCCAGAAGCTTGGTGGCGGGAGACACCGGGGAGCTGTTTTTT,CARSLVAGDTGELFF
-,TRBV29-1,16,TRBD1,TRBJ1-3,TGCAGCGTAAGACACACGACAGGGAGCTCTGGAAACACCATATATTTT,CSVRHTTGSSGNTIYF
-,TRBV19,14,-,TRBJ1-5,TGTGCCAGTAGTATGTCAGGGGATGGTCAGCCCCAGCATTTT,CASSMSGDGQPQHF
-,TRBV7-9,16,-,TRBJ2-6,TGTGCCAGCAGCTTAGCTAGTTACTCTGGGGCCAACGTCCTGACTTTC,CASSLASYSGANVLTF
few,TRBV28,14,-,TRBJ2-5,TGTGCCAGCAGCTTTGGAGGGCCAGGGGAGACCCAGTACTTC,CASSFGGPGETQYF
-,TRBV10-3,12,-,TRBJ2-7,TGTGCCATCGCAGGGCTTACCTACGAGCAGTACTTC,CAIAGLTYEQYF
once,TRBV15,15,-,TRBJ2-3,TGTGCCACCAGCAGAGAACTTCGGGACACAGATACGCAGTATTTT,CATSRELRDTDTQYF